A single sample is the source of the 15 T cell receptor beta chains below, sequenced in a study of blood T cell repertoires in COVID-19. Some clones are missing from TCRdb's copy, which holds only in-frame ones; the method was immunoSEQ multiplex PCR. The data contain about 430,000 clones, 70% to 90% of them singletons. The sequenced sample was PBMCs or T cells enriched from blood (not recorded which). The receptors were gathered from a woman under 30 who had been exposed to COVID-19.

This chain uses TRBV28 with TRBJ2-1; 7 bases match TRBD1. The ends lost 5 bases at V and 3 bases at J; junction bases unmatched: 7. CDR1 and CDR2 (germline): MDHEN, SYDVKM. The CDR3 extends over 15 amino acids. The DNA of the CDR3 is TGTGCCAGCAGTCTACTTGGACAGGTCTACAATGAGCAGTTCTTC. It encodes CASSLLGQVYNEQFF. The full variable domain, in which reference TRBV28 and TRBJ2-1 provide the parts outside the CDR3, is DVKVTQSSRYLVKRTGEKVFLECVQDMDHENMFWYRQDPGLGLRLIYFSYDVKMKEKGDIPEGYSVSREKKERFSLILESASTNQTSMYLCASSLLGQVYNEQFFGPGTRLTVL.

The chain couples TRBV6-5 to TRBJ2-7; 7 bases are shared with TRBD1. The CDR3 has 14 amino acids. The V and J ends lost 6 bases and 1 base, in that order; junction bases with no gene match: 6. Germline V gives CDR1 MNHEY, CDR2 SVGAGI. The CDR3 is CASRIQGQSYEQYF. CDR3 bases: TGTGCCAGCAGGATACAGGGGCAGTCCTACGAGCAGTACTTC.

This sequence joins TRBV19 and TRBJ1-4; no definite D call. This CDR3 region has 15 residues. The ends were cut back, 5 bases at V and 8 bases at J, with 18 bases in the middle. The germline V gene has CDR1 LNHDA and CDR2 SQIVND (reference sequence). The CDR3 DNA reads TGTGCCAGTAGTCCTCCGGAGTCTCGGAAGGAAAAACTGTTTTTT. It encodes CASSPPESRKEKLFF.

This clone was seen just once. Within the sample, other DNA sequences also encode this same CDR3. The DNA of the CDR3 is TGTGCCAGCAGCCAACGGTCCAACCAAGAGACCCAGTACTTC. Amino acid sequence: CASSQRSNQETQYF. The gene calls are TRBV3-1 (or the pseudogene TRBV3-2) and TRBJ2-5, with D unclear. Germline-derived CDR1 and CDR2 are LGHDT and YNNKEL (reference sequence). The V and J ends lost 2 bases and 0 bases respectively, with 7 bases between them. The CDR3 extends over 14 amino acids.

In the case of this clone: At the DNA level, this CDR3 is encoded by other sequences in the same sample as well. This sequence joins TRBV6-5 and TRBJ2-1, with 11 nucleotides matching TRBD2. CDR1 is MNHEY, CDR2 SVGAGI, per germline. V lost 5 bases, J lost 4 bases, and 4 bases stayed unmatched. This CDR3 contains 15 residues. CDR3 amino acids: CASSPGTSGYNEQFF. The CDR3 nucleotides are TGTGCCAGCAGTCCCGGGACTAGCGGTTACAATGAGCAGTTCTTC.

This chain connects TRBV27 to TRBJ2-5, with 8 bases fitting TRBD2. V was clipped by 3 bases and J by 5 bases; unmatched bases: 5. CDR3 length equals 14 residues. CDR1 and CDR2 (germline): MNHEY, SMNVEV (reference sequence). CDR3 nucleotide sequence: TGTGCCAGCAGTTTTTATCCGGGGGGGGAGACCCAGTACTTC. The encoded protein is CASSFYPGGETQYF.

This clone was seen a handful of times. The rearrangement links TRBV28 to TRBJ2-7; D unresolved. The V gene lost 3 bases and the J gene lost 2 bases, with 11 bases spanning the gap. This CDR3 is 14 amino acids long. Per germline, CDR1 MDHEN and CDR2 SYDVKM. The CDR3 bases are TGTGCCAGCAGTTTCGGGTCGGGTACCTACGAGCAGTACTTC. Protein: CASSFGSGTYEQYF.

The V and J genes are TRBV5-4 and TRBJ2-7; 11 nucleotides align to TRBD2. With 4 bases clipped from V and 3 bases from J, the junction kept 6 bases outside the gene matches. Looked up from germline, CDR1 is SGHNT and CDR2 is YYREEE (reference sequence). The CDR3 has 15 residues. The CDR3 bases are TGTGCCAGCAGCCTACTAGCGGGAGAGCTCTACGAGCAGTACTTC. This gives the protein CASSLLAGELYEQYF.

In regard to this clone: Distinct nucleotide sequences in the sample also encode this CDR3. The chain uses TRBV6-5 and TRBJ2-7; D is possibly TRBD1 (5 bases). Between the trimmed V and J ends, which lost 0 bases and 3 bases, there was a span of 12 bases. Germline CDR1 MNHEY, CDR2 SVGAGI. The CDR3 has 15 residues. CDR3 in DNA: TGTGCCAGCAGTTACTCCCCCAGGGTCAGCTACGAGCAGTACTTC. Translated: CASSYSPRVSYEQYF.

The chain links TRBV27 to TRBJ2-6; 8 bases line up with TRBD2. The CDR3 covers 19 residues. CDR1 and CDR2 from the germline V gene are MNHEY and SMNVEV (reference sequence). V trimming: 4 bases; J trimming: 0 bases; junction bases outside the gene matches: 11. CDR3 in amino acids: CASSSSGRGRTSGANVLTF. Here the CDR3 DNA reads TGTGCCAGCAGTTCGAGCGGGAGAGGGCGCACCTCTGGGGCCAACGTCCTGACTTTC. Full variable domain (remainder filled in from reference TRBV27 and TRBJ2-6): EAQVTQNPRYLITVTGKKLTVTCSQNMNHEYMSWYRQDPGLGLRQIYYSMNVEVTDKGDVPEGYKVSRKEKRNFPLILESPSPNQTSLYFCASSSSGRGRTSGANVLTFGAGSRLTVL.

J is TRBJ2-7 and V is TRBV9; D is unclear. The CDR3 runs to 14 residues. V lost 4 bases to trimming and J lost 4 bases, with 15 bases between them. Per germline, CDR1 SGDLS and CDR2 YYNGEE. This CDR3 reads CASSLAADTYEQYF. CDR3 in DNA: TGTGCCAGCAGCCTCGCAGCCGACACGTACGAGCAGTACTTC.

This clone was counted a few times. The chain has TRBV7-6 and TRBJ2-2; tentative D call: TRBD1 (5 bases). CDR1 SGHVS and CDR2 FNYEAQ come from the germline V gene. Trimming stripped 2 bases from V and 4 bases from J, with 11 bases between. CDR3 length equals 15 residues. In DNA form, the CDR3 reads TGTGCCAGCAGCTTACAGGGCTACCCCACCGGGGAGCTGTTTTTT. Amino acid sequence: CASSLQGYPTGELFF.

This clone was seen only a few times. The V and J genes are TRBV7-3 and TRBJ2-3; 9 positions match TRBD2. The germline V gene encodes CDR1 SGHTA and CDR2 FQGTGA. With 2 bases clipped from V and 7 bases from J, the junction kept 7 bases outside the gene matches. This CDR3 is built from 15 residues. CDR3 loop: CASSLLAGSQNTQYF. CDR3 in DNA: TGTGCCAGCAGCTTACTAGCGGGGAGCCAAAATACGCAGTATTTT.

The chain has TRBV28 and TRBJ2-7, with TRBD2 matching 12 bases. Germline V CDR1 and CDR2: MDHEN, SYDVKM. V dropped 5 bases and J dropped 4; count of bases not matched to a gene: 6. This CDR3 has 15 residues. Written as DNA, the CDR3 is TGTGCCAGCAGTATAACTAGCGGGGGGTTATACGAGCAGTACTTC. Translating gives CASSITSGGLYEQYF.

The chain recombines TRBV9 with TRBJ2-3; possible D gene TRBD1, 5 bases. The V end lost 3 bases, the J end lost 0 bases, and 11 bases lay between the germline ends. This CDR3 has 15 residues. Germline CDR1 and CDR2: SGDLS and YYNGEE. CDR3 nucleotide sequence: TGTGCCAGCAGCGCAAGACAGTCTAGCACAGATACGCAGTATTTT. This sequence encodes CASSARQSSTDTQYF. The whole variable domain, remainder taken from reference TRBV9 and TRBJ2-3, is DSGVTQTPKHLITATGQRVTLRCSPRSGDLSVYWYQQSLDQGLQFLIQYYNGEERAKGNILERFSAQQFPDLHSELNLSSLELGDSALYFCASSARQSSTDTQYFGPGTRLTVL.